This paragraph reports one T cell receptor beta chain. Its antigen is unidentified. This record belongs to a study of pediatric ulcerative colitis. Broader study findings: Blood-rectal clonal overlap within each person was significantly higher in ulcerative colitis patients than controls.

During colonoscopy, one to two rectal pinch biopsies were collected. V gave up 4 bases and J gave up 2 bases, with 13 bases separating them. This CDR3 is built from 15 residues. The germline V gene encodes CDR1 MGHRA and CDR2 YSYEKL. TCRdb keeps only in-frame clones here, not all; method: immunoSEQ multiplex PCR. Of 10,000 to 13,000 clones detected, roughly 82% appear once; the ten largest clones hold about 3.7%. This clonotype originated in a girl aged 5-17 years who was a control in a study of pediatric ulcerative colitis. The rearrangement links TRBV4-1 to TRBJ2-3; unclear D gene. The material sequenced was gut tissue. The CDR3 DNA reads TGCGCCAGCAGCCGGTTGATGCCGCTCACAGATACGCAGTATTTT. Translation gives CASSRLMPLTDTQYF.